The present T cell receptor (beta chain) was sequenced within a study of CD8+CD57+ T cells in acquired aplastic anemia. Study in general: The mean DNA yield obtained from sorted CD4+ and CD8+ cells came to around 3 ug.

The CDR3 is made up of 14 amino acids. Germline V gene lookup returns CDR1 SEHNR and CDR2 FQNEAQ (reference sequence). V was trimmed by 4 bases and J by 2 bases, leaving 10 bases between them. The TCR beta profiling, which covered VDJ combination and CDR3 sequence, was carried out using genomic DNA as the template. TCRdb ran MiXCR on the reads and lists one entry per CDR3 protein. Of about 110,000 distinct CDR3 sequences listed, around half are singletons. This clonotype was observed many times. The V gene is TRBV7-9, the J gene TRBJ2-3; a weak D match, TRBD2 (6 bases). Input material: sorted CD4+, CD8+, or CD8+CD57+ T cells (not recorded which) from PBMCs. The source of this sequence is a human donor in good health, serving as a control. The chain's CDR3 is CASSSGGVTDTQYF. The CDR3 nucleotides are TGTGCCAGCAGCTCCGGAGGGGTCACAGATACGCAGTATTTT. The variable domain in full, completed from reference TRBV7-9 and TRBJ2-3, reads DTGVSQNPRHKITKRGQNVTFRCDPISEHNRLYWYRQTLGQGPEFLTYFQNEAQLEKSRLLSDRFSAERPKGSFSTLEIQRTEQGDSAMYLCASSSGGVTDTQYFGPGTRLTVL.